The 26 T cell receptor beta chains reported below all come from one sample, sequenced in a study of T cell changes during pregnancy in multiple sclerosis. Method: immunoSEQ multiplex PCR; TCRdb's copy keeps in-frame clones and lacks some. The profile covers some 10,000 clones, with around 89% appearing a single time and roughly 5% taken by the ten largest. Source: CD8+ T cells from peripheral blood mononuclear cells, taken in the first trimester of pregnancy. The receptors shown here come from a female donor in good health, enrolled as a control in a pregnancy study.

The chain links TRBV4-2 to TRBJ1-5; a weak D match, TRBD1 (5 bases). Germline loops: CDR1 LGHNA, CDR2 YNFKEQ. The V end was cut by 0 bases, the J end by 3 bases, with 9 bases between. This CDR3 is 15 amino acids long. CDR3 nucleotide sequence: TGTGCCAGCAGCCAAGATCCGGGGGACAATCAGCCCCAGCATTTT. Translating it yields CASSQDPGDNQPQHF.

V usage is TRBV4-3 and J usage is TRBJ2-7, with 8 bases aligning to TRBD1. After removal of 2 bases from V and 4 bases from J, the junction contained 1 base not matched to a gene. CDR1 and CDR2 from the germline V gene are LGHNA and YSLEER. This CDR3 has 13 amino acids. The DNA for the CDR3 is TGCGCCAGCAGCCAATGGACAGGGTACGAGCAGTACTTC. It translates to CASSQWTGYEQYF.

The chain is built from TRBV6-4 and TRBJ2-3; 10 positions match TRBD2. The CDR3 consists of 14 residues. Germline V gene data show CDR1 as MRHNA and CDR2 as SNTAGT. Trimming removed 3 bases from V and 4 bases from J; junction bases left unmatched: 1. As DNA, the CDR3 is TGTGCCAGCAGTGAACTAGCGGGGTCAGATACGCAGTATTTT. Protein product: CASSELAGSDTQYF.

CDR3: CARAGGQNTEAFF. The DNA of the CDR3 is TGTGCCAGAGCGGGCGGTCAGAACACTGAAGCTTTCTTT. The V call is TRBV2, the J call TRBJ1-1; D remains unclear. CDR1 and CDR2 (germline): SNHLY, FYNNEI. V was pared by 9 bases and J by 1 base, with 12 bases between. CDR3 length: 13 amino acids. The variable domain in full, with the rest retrieved from reference TRBV2 and TRBJ1-1, is EPEVTQTPSHQVTQMGQEVILRCVPISNHLYFYWYRQILGQKVEFLVSFYNNEISEKSEIFDDQFSVERPDGSNFTLKIRSTKLEDSAMYFCARAGGQNTEAFFGQGTRLTVV.

The chain has TRBV29-1 and TRBJ2-1, with 14 positions matching TRBD2. Looked up from germline, CDR1 is SQVTM and CDR2 is ANQGSEA. This CDR3 spans 16 amino acids. Losses at the gene ends were 3 bases for V and 7 bases for J; bases not matched to a gene: 8. CDR3 sequence: CSVDPMTSGGANEQFF. In DNA, the CDR3 is TGCAGCGTTGACCCGATGACTAGCGGGGGGGCTAATGAGCAGTTCTTC.

The rearrangement joins TRBV6-6 to TRBJ1-2; the match to TRBD1 covers 10 bases. V lost 5 bases to trimming and J lost 1 base; unmatched junction nucleotides: 7. CDR3 length: 16 amino acids. CDR1 MNHNY and CDR2 SVGAGI come from the germline V gene (reference sequence). CDR3: CASSHDRGLRNYGYTF. The CDR3 DNA reads TGTGCCAGCAGTCACGACAGGGGGCTCCGTAACTATGGCTACACCTTC.

This clone was seen a single time. This chain connects TRBV5-6 to TRBJ2-7; possible D gene TRBD1, 5 bases. Germline assignment: CDR1 SGHDT and CDR2 YYEEEE. The V and J ends lost 0 bases and 4 bases respectively, with 17 bases between them. The CDR3 runs 16 residues. CDR3: CASSLATVGRAYEQYF. Written as DNA, the CDR3 is TGTGCCAGCAGCTTGGCGACAGTCGGCAGGGCGTACGAGCAGTACTTC.

The chain couples TRBV6-4 to TRBJ1-1; 11 bases map to TRBD1. Looked up from germline, CDR1 is MRHNA and CDR2 is SNTAGT. The CDR3 is made up of 15 amino acids. Trimming at V came to 5 bases and at J to 4 bases, leaving 6 bases not matched to a gene. For the CDR3, the DNA is TGTGCCAGCAGTCCTGGACAGGGGGCAAGCACTGAAGCTTTCTTT. Translating it yields CASSPGQGASTEAFF.

The genes are TRBV13 and TRBJ2-3, with D perhaps TRBD1 (5 bases). Germline assignment: CDR1 PRHDT and CDR2 FYEKMQ (reference sequence). The CDR3 runs 15 residues. The V end lost 0 bases, the J end lost 4 bases, and 11 bases lay between the germline ends. Here the CDR3 DNA reads TGTGCCAGCAGCTTAGGTCGCAGGGTGGCAGATACGCAGTATTTT. Residues: CASSLGRRVADTQYF. Full variable domain (rest looked up from reference TRBV13 and TRBJ2-3): AAGVIQSPRHLIKEKRETATLKCYPIPRHDTVYWYQQGPGQDPQFLISFYEKMQSDKGSIPDRFSAQQFSDYHSELNMSSLELGDSALYFCASSLGRRVADTQYFGPGTRLTVL.

The V and J genes are TRBV4-1 and TRBJ1-2; D not resolved. The ends were cut back, 3 bases at V and 3 bases at J, with 14 bases in the middle. The CDR3 loop spans 15 amino acids. Germline V gene sequence: CDR1 MGHRA, CDR2 YSYEKL. CDR3 nucleotide sequence: TGCGCCAGCAGCCAGGACCCTCGCGGGTACTATGGCTACACCTTC. Encoded protein: CASSQDPRGYYGYTF.

This clone is labeled medium-sized. The chain links TRBV19 to TRBJ2-3; D possibly corresponds to TRBD1 (5 bases). V lost 3 bases and J 4 bases, leaving 11 bases between the germline ends. The CDR3 is 14 residues long. Germline V gene data show CDR1 as LNHDA and CDR2 as SQIVND (reference sequence). CDR3 DNA: TGTGCCAGTAGTATGGGCAGGGAAGCAGATACGCAGTATTTT. Translating it yields CASSMGREADTQYF.

The chain carries TRBV6-1 and TRBJ2-7, with D tentatively TRBD2 (6 bases). Germline values: CDR1 MNHNS, CDR2 SASEGT. There are 15 residues in the CDR3. Trimming removed 0 bases at V and 6 bases at J, with 15 bases between. CDR3 sequence reads: CASSEARGASPEQYF. Here the CDR3 DNA reads TGTGCCAGCAGTGAAGCACGCGGGGCCTCTCCCGAGCAGTACTTC.

The genes are TRBV10-3 and TRBJ1-1, with 12 bases that match TRBD1. The J segment lost 3 bases and the V segment lost 4 bases, leaving 9 bases of the junction unmatched. Per germline, CDR1 ENHRY and CDR2 SYGVKD. The CDR3 sequence is 17 residues long. The CDR3 DNA sequence: TGTGCCATCAGTGCCGCAAGGGACAGGGGGCTGTACACTGAAGCTTTCTTT. Translated, it gives CAISAARDRGLYTEAFF.

V gene TRBV2 combines with J gene TRBJ1-5; 8 bases agree with TRBD1. J was trimmed by 9 bases and V by 5 bases; bases with no gene match: 18. Germline CDR1 SNHLY, CDR2 FYNNEI. This CDR3 spans 17 amino acids. This chain's CDR3 is CASSLDRDPRFLGPQHF. DNA of the CDR3: TGTGCCAGCAGTCTGGACAGGGACCCCCGGTTTTTGGGGCCCCAGCATTTT.

The chain employs TRBV29-1 and TRBJ2-1, with 11 bases fitting TRBD2. Germline values: CDR1 SQVTM, CDR2 ANQGSEA. The ends lost 7 bases at V and 1 base at J; junction bases unmatched: 12. CDR3 length: 17 residues. CDR3 nucleotides: TGCAGCGGGAGGGGGGCTAGCGGGGGGTCTTCCTACAATGAGCAGTTCTTC. It translates to CSGRGASGGSSYNEQFF.

The chain combines TRBV18 with TRBJ2-3, with 8 bases matching TRBD2. The CDR3 covers 17 residues. CDR1 and CDR2 from the germline V gene are KGHSH and LQKENI. The J segment lost 3 bases and the V segment lost 3 bases, leaving 11 bases of the junction unmatched. The CDR3 reads CASSPVMGAGDTDTQYF. CDR3 in DNA: TGTGCCAGCTCACCGGTGATGGGAGCGGGGGATACAGATACGCAGTATTTT.

V gene TRBV7-6 combines with J gene TRBJ2-1, with TRBD2 matching over 8 bases. Germline V gene data show CDR1 as SGHVS and CDR2 as FNYEAQ. Trimming cost V 6 bases and J 0 bases; bases outside gene matches: 7. This CDR3 is 16 amino acids long. This chain's CDR3 is CASSPIAGISYNEQFF. In DNA, the CDR3 is TGTGCCAGCAGTCCTATAGCGGGGATCTCCTACAATGAGCAGTTCTTC.

V is TRBV19 and J is TRBJ2-7, with a tentative D call TRBD2 (6 bases). V was clipped by 3 bases and J by 3 bases, with 9 bases between them. Germline loops: CDR1 LNHDA, CDR2 SQIVND (reference sequence). The CDR3 length is 13 residues. CDR3 DNA sequence: TGTGCCAGTAGTATTCCGGGAGTCTACGAGCAGTACTTC. Encoded protein: CASSIPGVYEQYF.

The V call is TRBV6-5, the J call TRBJ2-2; D gene ambiguous. Trimming removed 6 bases from V and 8 bases from J, with 10 bases in between. This CDR3 has 12 residues. The germline V gene has CDR1 MNHEY and CDR2 SVGAGI. The CDR3 sequence: CASRGWAGELFF. In DNA form, the CDR3 reads TGTGCCAGCAGAGGTTGGGCGGGGGAGCTGTTTTTT.

This rearrangement joins TRBV6-5 to TRBJ1-5; 7 bases match TRBD1. The germline V gene has CDR1 MNHEY and CDR2 SVGAGI. V lost 10 bases and J lost 1; bases outside the gene matches: 7. The CDR3 spans 14 residues. The CDR3 coding sequence is TGTGCCACCGGGGCACAGGGGAGCAATCAGCCCCAGCATTTT. Its protein is CATGAQGSNQPQHF.

The chain uses TRBV9 and TRBJ2-3; TRBD2 matches 12 bases. Looked up from germline, CDR1 is SGDLS and CDR2 is YYNGEE. CDR3 size: 15 residues. V lost 5 bases and J lost 4; bases outside the gene matches: 5. The CDR3 DNA sequence: TGTGCCAGCAGTATTAGGACTAGCGGGGCAGATACGCAGTATTTT. Protein product: CASSIRTSGADTQYF.

This chain uses TRBV7-2 with TRBJ1-1, with D perhaps TRBD1 (5 bases). The CDR3 loop spans 16 amino acids. In germline, CDR1 is SGHTA, CDR2 FQGNSA. Trimming removed 3 bases from V and 4 bases from J, with 18 bases in between. The CDR3 nucleotides are TGTGCCAGCAGCTTCCGGGACTACCTTCCGGGCACTGAAGCTTTCTTT. It codes for CASSFRDYLPGTEAFF.

The chain is built from TRBV6-4 and TRBJ2-7, with 9 bases lining up with TRBD2. Germline V gene sequence: CDR1 MRHNA, CDR2 SNTAGT. After removal of 7 bases from V and 1 base from J, the junction contained 11 bases not matched to a gene. The CDR3 consists of 16 residues. The CDR3 protein is CASTNERGVLSYEQYF. The CDR3 DNA is TGTGCCAGCACCAACGAGCGGGGGGTCCTTTCCTACGAGCAGTACTTC.

V usage is TRBV7-2 and J usage is TRBJ2-7; TRBD1 matches at 8 bases. J gave up 0 bases and V 5 bases, and 6 bases lay outside the gene matches. Germline CDR1 and CDR2: SGHTA and FQGNSA. CDR3 length: 15 residues. The CDR3 spells CASSADRAGSYEQYF. The CDR3 DNA reads TGTGCCAGCAGCGCGGACAGGGCAGGCTCCTACGAGCAGTACTTC.

The chain combines TRBV13 with TRBJ1-2, with 10 positions matching TRBD1. The CDR3 spans 15 residues. The trim removed 0 bases at V and 2 bases at J, leaving 0 bases unmatched. Germline lookup yields CDR1 PRHDT and CDR2 FYEKMQ (reference sequence). The DNA for the CDR3 is TGTGCCAGCAGCTTAGGGGGACAGGGGAACTATGGCTACACCTTC. It encodes CASSLGGQGNYGYTF.

The gene calls are TRBV4-3 and TRBJ2-5, with no clear D. The CDR3 totals 14 residues. CDR1 and CDR2 from the germline V gene are LGHNA and YSLEER. The ends were cut back, 1 base at V and 1 base at J, with 7 bases in the middle. The CDR3 bases are TGCGCCAGCAGCCAAGGTACAGTCCAAGAGACCCAGTACTTC. Translating it yields CASSQGTVQETQYF.